The clone carrying this TCR beta chain showed up just a few times. What it binds is unknown. Researchers collected about 9.6 milliliters of peripheral blood from every single donor. A second roughly 7 to 12 cycle PCR used barcoded and J-beta primers. TCRdb re-derived calls from the 5' RACE reads in MiXCR, one entry per CDR3 protein. Here the sample spans about 1,600,000 distinct CDR3 sequences, 42% being singletons. These data are taken from a study of blood T cells in healthy people across ages. General observations from the study: Across the age range, TCR beta diversity per million T cells fell in a roughly linear way.

The sample was blood. The clonotype originates from a woman under 30 in good health.

The CDR3 loop is CASSGDRGSGYTF. The CDR3 coding sequence is TGCGCCAGCAGTGGCGACAGGGGAAGTGGCTACACCTTC. V is TRBV10-1 and J is TRBJ1-2; 8 bases are shared with TRBD1. CDR3 length: 13 residues. Germline V gives CDR1 WNHNN, CDR2 SYGVQD (reference sequence). Trimming took 4 bases from V and 7 from J; bases not matched to a gene: 5.